One sample yielded the 9 T cell receptor beta chains listed below, sequenced in a study of T cells in localized non-small cell lung cancer. Produced via immunoSEQ multiplex PCR; TCRdb's table is partial and in-frame only. The sample has around 17,000 clones; about 89% are singletons. Sample: peripheral blood, taken before any cancer treatment. These receptors all come from a male donor aged 60 or over with stage II squamous cell lung carcinoma.

This chain links TRBV2 with TRBJ2-1; D is perhaps TRBD1 or TRBD2 (5 bases each). This CDR3 region has 15 residues. The V and J ends lost 6 bases and 8 bases respectively, with 20 bases between them. Germline values: CDR1 SNHLY, CDR2 FYNNEI. The CDR3 loop is CASRARDSVFHEQFF. The CDR3 DNA reads TGTGCCAGCAGAGCCAGGGATAGCGTTTTTCATGAGCAGTTCTTC.

This clone is a singleton in its sample. The chain has TRBV28 and TRBJ1-2, with 7 bases identical to TRBD1. Germline V lookup: CDR1 MDHEN, CDR2 SYDVKM. V lost 6 bases to trimming and J lost 4 bases; unmatched junction nucleotides: 5. The length of the CDR3 is 13 residues. The CDR3 sequence is CASRTGNLYGYTF. CDR3 sequence (DNA): TGTGCCAGCAGGACAGGGAACCTCTATGGCTACACCTTC.

Notes on this clone: This sample also contains other DNA sequences that code for the same CDR3. CDR3 DNA sequence: TGTGCCAGCAGTTTCTCATATTCCTACGAGCAGTACTTC. This gives the protein CASSFSYSYEQYF. This rearrangement joins TRBV27 to TRBJ2-7, with no clear D. The V end lost 3 bases, the J end lost 1 base, and 7 bases lay between the germline ends. The germline V gene has CDR1 MNHEY and CDR2 SMNVEV (reference sequence). This CDR3 is built from 13 residues.

The chain joins TRBV7-6 to TRBJ2-3; 10 bases align to TRBD1. V trimming: 3 bases; J trimming: 0 bases; junction bases outside the gene matches: 3. Germline assignment: CDR1 SGHVS and CDR2 FNYEAQ. The CDR3 runs to 16 residues. The CDR3 coding sequence is TGTGCCAGCAGCTTCGGGACAGGGGTTAGCACAGATACGCAGTATTTT. Its translation is CASSFGTGVSTDTQYF. The whole variable domain, filled in from reference TRBV7-6 and TRBJ2-3, reads GAGVSQSPRYKVTKRGQDVALRCDPISGHVSLYWYRQALGQGPEFLTYFNYEAQQDKSGLPNDRFSAERPEGSISTLTIQRTEQRDSAMYRCASSFGTGVSTDTQYFGPGTRLTVL.

The gene calls are TRBV4-2 and TRBJ2-2, with D unclear. The CDR3 is made up of 11 amino acids. The germline V and J ends were trimmed by 8 bases and 9 bases, with 10 bases remaining between them. Germline lookup yields CDR1 LGHNA and CDR2 YNFKEQ. CDR3 sequence reads: CASGSGWELFF. The CDR3 DNA reads as TGTGCCAGCGGATCCGGCTGGGAGCTGTTTTTT.

The chain employs TRBV15 and TRBJ1-4; no firm D call. V dropped 5 bases and J dropped 8 bases, with 18 bases sitting between them. The CDR3 extends over 15 amino acids. Germline-derived CDR1 and CDR2 are LNHNV and YYDKDF (reference sequence). The CDR3 DNA reads TGTGCCACCAGCGAGTGGAACAGTCGGTTGGAAAAACTGTTTTTT. It codes for CATSEWNSRLEKLFF.

The chain is built from TRBV28 and TRBJ1-5; D ambiguous. This CDR3 is built from 13 residues. Germline V gene data show CDR1 as MDHEN and CDR2 as SYDVKM. The ends were cut back, 5 bases at V and 3 bases at J, with 8 bases in the middle. The CDR3 nucleotides are TGTGCCAGCAGTATCCTGTTCAATCAGCCCCAGCATTTT. It yields the protein CASSILFNQPQHF. The entire variable domain, with the rest obtained from reference TRBV28 and TRBJ1-5, is as follows: DVKVTQSSRYLVKRTGEKVFLECVQDMDHENMFWYRQDPGLGLRLIYFSYDVKMKEKGDIPEGYSVSREKKERFSLILESASTNQTSMYLCASSILFNQPQHFGDGTRLSIL.

The J gene is TRBJ1-2, the V gene TRBV25-1, with unresolved D. Per germline, CDR1 MGHDK and CDR2 SYGVNS. The CDR3 is 13 residues long. The V end was cut by 5 bases, the J end by 2 bases, with 9 bases between. CDR3 coding DNA: TGTGCCAGCAGTCCTCCGACAAACTATGGCTACACCTTC. Translated, it gives CASSPPTNYGYTF.

The chain's CDR3 is CASRLAGGETQYF. DNA of the CDR3: TGTGCCAGCAGATTAGCGGGAGGGGAGACCCAGTACTTC. The chain recombines TRBV5-4 with TRBJ2-5; 11 positions agree with TRBD2. Germline V gene lookup returns CDR1 SGHNT and CDR2 YYREEE (reference sequence). Trimming removed 5 bases from V and 5 bases from J; junction bases left unmatched: 2. The CDR3 sequence is 13 residues long.